The source of this T cell receptor (beta chain) is a study of T cell responses to AZD1222 COVID-19 vaccine. The CDR3 extends over 17 amino acids. The germline CDR1 and CDR2 sequences are SGHAT and FQNNGV. The ends were cut back, 0 bases at V and 5 bases at J, with 17 bases in the middle. The protocol was immunoSEQ multiplex PCR, while the TCRdb copy is restricted to in-frame clones and leaves out a portion. Of approximately 150,000 clones in the sample, roughly 90% were seen once. The source is an adult who received the AZD1222 COVID-19 vaccine. The input for sequencing was peripheral blood, taken 28 days after the second AZD1222 dose. The genes are TRBV11-2 and TRBJ2-1; a possible D gene is TRBD1 (6 bases). The CDR3 DNA reads as TGTGCCAGCAGCTTAGATCAGGGGCAGGGTGGTAACAATGAGCAGTTCTTC. Translated: CASSLDQGQGGNNEQFF.